The 6 T cell receptor beta chains listed next were all sequenced from one sample in a study of Graves' ophthalmopathy and Graves' hyperthyroidism. RNA served as the template for amplifying TCR beta CDR3 regions. Amplification began with first-round RT-PCR using HTBI primers, then second-round multiplex PCR was performed. Using its own MiXCR run on the multiplex PCR reads, TCRdb lists one record per CDR3 protein. The sample holds roughly 220,000 distinct CDR3 sequences; less than 55% are singletons and the top ten take roughly 45%. Source material: peripheral blood. These receptor sequences come from an adult man with Graves' ophthalmopathy.

The chain employs TRBV15 and TRBJ1-1; 8 bases are a match to TRBD1. The length of the CDR3 is 15 residues. The J segment lost 5 bases and the V segment lost 3 bases, leaving 8 bases of the junction unmatched. The germline V gene encodes CDR1 LNHNV and CDR2 YYDKDF (reference sequence). DNA of the CDR3: TGTGCCACCAGCAGGCCCGACAGGGGTGAGACTGAAGCTTTCTTT. This codes for CATSRPDRGETEAFF.

The chain links TRBV5-1 to TRBJ2-7, with D perhaps matching TRBD2 (7 bases). V was clipped by 4 bases and J by 6 bases, with 20 bases between them. Germline CDR1 reads SGHRS; CDR2 reads YFSETQ. The CDR3 is 15 residues long. The CDR3: CASSPLAGEGSEQYF. The CDR3 DNA is TGCGCCAGCAGCCCCCTGGCAGGGGAGGGTTCCGAGCAGTACTTC. The full variable domain, completed using reference TRBV5-1 and TRBJ2-7, is KAGVTQTPRYLIKTRGQQVTLSCSPISGHRSVSWYQQTPGQGLQFLFEYFSETQRNKGNFPGRFSGRQFSNSRSEMNVSTLELGDSALYLCASSPLAGEGSEQYFGPGTRLTVT.

This chain connects TRBV11-2 to TRBJ1-1, with D possibly TRBD1 on 6 matching bases. The V gene lost 5 bases and the J gene lost 5 bases, with 21 bases spanning the gap. CDR1 and CDR2 (germline): SGHAT, FQNNGV. This CDR3 is 16 amino acids long. The CDR3 nucleotides are TGTGCCAGCAGCCCACTTGGGGGGGGGCAGGGGACTGAAGCTTTCTTT. It translates to CASSPLGGGQGTEAFF.

The chain employs TRBV5-1 and TRBJ1-6; D is perhaps TRBD1 (5 bases). V lost 2 bases to trimming and J lost 5 bases, with 14 bases between them. Germline V gives CDR1 SGHRS, CDR2 YFSETQ. The CDR3 runs 16 residues. The CDR3 sequence is CASSLGALRNNSPLHF. The CDR3 DNA sequence: TGCGCCAGCAGCTTAGGGGCCCTAAGGAATAATTCACCCCTCCACTTT.

CDR3 nucleotide sequence: TGTGCCAGCAGCCAAGACCACAGGAGGCCCTATGGCTACACCTTC. Protein product: CASSQDHRRPYGYTF. The chain joins TRBV3-1 to TRBJ1-2, with D possibly matching TRBD1 (5 bases). V dropped 0 bases and J dropped 4 bases, with 12 bases sitting between them. CDR1 is LGHDT, CDR2 YNNKEL, per germline (reference sequence). This CDR3 comprises 15 residues. The full variable domain, completed using reference TRBV3-1 and TRBJ1-2, is DTAVSQTPKYLVTQMGNDKSIKCEQNLGHDTMYWYKQDSKKFLKIMFSYNNKELIINETVPNRFSPKSPDKAHLNLHINSLELGDSAVYFCASSQDHRRPYGYTFGSGTRLTVV.

In the case of this clonotype: The junction differs from germline at one of its ends, possibly a read error. The chain employs TRBV9 and TRBJ2-7; a weak D match, TRBD1 (5 bases). The germline V gene has CDR1 SGDLS and CDR2 YYNGEE. The CDR3 covers 14 residues. The CDR3 nucleotides read TGCGCCAGCAGCCAGGGCCCTGACAGTCACGAGCAGTACTTC. It yields the protein CASSQGPDSHEQYF.